This entry lists 6 T cell receptor beta chains sequenced from one sample in a study of control samples from healthy donors and cancer patients. The method was immunoSEQ multiplex PCR; TCRdb's version includes in-frame clones alone and lacks a portion of them. The sample has 130,000 or so clones, over 85% seen once. Sequenced: blood. Receptor source: a man aged 18 to 29 in good health.

The chain carries TRBV9 and TRBJ2-1; 9 bases are a match to TRBD1. V gave up 3 bases and J gave up 4 bases; unmatched junction bases: 5. This CDR3 is 15 amino acids long. Germline CDR1 and CDR2: SGDLS and YYNGEE. The CDR3 region has the DNA TGTGCCAGCAGCGAAGGACAGGGGAGGTACAATGAGCAGTTCTTC. It encodes CASSEGQGRYNEQFF. The full variable domain, its missing parts supplied by reference TRBV9 and TRBJ2-1, is DSGVTQTPKHLITATGQRVTLRCSPRSGDLSVYWYQQSLDQGLQFLIQYYNGEERAKGNILERFSAQQFPDLHSELNLSSLELGDSALYFCASSEGQGRYNEQFFGPGTRLTVL.

The J gene is TRBJ2-5, the V gene TRBV10-3; 10 bases align to TRBD2. V shed 10 bases, J shed 4 bases, and the junction held 12 bases outside the gene matches. Germline V gene lookup returns CDR1 ENHRY and CDR2 SYGVKD. The CDR3 spans 15 residues. CDR3: CATTSGLARAETQYF. CDR3 in DNA: TGTGCCACCACTTCGGGACTAGCGAGGGCAGAGACCCAGTACTTC.

This clone was recorded only once. The chain employs TRBV10-3 and TRBJ2-1; 13 nucleotides align to TRBD2. This CDR3 has 18 amino acids. Germline CDR1 ENHRY, CDR2 SYGVKD. J lost 0 bases, V lost 3 bases, and 5 bases had no gene match. The CDR3 DNA follows: TGTGCCATCAGTGAACTAGCGGGGGGGAGGAGCTCCTACAATGAGCAGTTCTTC. Its protein is CAISELAGGRSSYNEQFF.

This clone appeared once. J is TRBJ1-1 and V is TRBV9; D is ambiguous. Germline V gives CDR1 SGDLS, CDR2 YYNGEE. CDR3 size: 14 residues. Trimming took 0 bases from V and 4 from J, leaving 10 bases between them. This chain's CDR3 is CASSVDGGRTEAFF. CDR3 sequence (DNA): TGTGCCAGCAGCGTAGACGGAGGACGCACTGAAGCTTTCTTT.

This sequence joins TRBV6-6 and TRBJ1-6, with unresolved D. Per germline, CDR1 MNHNY and CDR2 SVGAGI (reference sequence). The CDR3 consists of 13 residues. Between the trimmed V and J ends, which lost 8 bases and 4 bases, there was a span of 9 bases. As DNA, the CDR3 is TGTGCCAGCGGTGACAAATATAATTCACCCCTCCACTTT. Amino acids: CASGDKYNSPLHF.

CDR3: CASGSGASYEQYF. The CDR3 DNA is TGTGCCAGCGGTAGCGGTGCCTCCTACGAGCAGTACTTC. The chain joins TRBV9 to TRBJ2-7; weak D call: TRBD2 (6 bases). Germline V gene lookup returns CDR1 SGDLS and CDR2 YYNGEE. Trimming shortened V by 7 bases and J by 0 bases, and 11 bases separated the two germline ends. CDR3 length: 13 residues. The whole variable domain, remainder taken from reference TRBV9 and TRBJ2-7, is DSGVTQTPKHLITATGQRVTLRCSPRSGDLSVYWYQQSLDQGLQFLIQYYNGEERAKGNILERFSAQQFPDLHSELNLSSLELGDSALYFCASGSGASYEQYFGPGTRLTVT.